The T cell receptor (beta chain) described here comes from a study of blood T cell repertoires in COVID-19. CDR3 size: 14 residues. Trimming took 0 bases from V and 2 from J; bases not matched to a gene: 0. Germline loops: CDR1 SGHRS, CDR2 YFSETQ. By sample fraction, this clone is medium-sized (0.01 to 0.1%). The repertoire was sequenced with immunoSEQ multiplex PCR; TCRdb's copy has only in-frame clones and lacks some. This sample has about 73,000 clones; 60% to 80% occur once, and the top ten carry 2% to 2.5%. The sequencing sample was made of peripheral blood. This TCR came from a man in his 70s with COVID-19, enrolled during active disease. The V and J genes are TRBV5-1 and TRBJ2-7; 9 positions match TRBD2. CDR3 sequence (DNA): TGCGCCAGCAGCTTGGGCGGGAGGGCCTACGAGCAGTACTTC. Encoded protein: CASSLGGRAYEQYF.